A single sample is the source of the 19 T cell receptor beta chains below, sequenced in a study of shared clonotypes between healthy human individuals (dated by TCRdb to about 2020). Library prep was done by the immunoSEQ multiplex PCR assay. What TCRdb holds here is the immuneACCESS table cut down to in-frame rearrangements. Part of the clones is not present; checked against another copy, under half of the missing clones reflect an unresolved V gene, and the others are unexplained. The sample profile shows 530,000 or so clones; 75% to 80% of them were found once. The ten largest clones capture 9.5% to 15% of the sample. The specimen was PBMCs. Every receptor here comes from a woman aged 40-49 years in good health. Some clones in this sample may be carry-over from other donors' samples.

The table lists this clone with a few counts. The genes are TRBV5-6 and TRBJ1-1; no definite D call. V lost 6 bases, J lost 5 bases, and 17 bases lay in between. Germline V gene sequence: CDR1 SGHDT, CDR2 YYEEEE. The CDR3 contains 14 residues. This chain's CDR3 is CASNPVGTTTEAFF. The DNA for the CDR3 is TGTGCCAGCAACCCCGTGGGCACAACGACTGAAGCTTTCTTT.

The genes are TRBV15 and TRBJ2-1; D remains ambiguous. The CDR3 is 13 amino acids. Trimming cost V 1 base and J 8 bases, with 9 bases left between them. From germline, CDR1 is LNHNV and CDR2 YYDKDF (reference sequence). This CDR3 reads CATSRGAAHEQFF. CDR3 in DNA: TGTGCCACCAGCAGAGGAGCCGCCCATGAGCAGTTCTTC.

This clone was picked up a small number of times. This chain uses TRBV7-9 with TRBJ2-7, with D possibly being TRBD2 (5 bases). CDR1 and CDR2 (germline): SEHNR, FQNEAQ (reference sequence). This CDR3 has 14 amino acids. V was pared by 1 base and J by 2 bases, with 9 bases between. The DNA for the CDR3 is TGTGCCAGCAGCTTAGAGACTACAACCTACGAGCAGTACTTC. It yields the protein CASSLETTTYEQYF.

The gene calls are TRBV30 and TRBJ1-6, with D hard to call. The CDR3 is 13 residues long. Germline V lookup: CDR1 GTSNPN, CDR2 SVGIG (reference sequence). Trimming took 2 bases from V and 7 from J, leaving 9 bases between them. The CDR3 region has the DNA TGTGCCTGGAGTCCGAATGGGAATTCACCCCTCCACTTT. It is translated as CAWSPNGNSPLHF.

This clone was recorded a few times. The CDR3 DNA reads TGTGCCAGCAGCGGACAGGGGGTCACTGAAGCTTTCTTT. Its translation is CASSGQGVTEAFF. The chain is built from TRBV2 and TRBJ1-1, with 10 bases that match TRBD1. Per germline, CDR1 SNHLY and CDR2 FYNNEI. V lost 6 bases, J lost 4 bases, and 2 bases stayed unmatched. The CDR3 is made up of 13 amino acids.

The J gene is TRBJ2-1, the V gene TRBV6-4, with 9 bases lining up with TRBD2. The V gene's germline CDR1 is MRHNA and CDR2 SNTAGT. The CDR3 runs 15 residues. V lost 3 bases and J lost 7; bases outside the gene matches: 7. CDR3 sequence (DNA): TGTGCCAGCAGTGAAAGGCTAGCGGGATGGAATGAGCAGTTCTTC. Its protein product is CASSERLAGWNEQFF.

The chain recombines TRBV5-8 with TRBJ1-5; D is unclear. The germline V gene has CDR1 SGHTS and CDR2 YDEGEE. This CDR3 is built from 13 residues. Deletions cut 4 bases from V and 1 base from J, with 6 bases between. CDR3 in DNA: TGTGCCAGCAGCGCGAGGAGCAATCAGCCCCAGCATTTT. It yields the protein CASSARSNQPQHF.

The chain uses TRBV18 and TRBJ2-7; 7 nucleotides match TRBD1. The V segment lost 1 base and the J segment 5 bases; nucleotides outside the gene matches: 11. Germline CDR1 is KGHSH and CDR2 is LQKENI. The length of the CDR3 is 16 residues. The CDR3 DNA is TGTGCCAGCTCACCACAGAACAGGGGTTACAGCGACGAGCAGTACTTC. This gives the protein CASSPQNRGYSDEQYF.

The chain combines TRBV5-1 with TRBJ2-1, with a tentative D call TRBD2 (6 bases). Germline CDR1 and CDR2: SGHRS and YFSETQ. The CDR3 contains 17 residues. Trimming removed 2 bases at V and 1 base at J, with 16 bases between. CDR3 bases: TGCGCCAGCAGCTTTGGCCGTCTAGCGAAATCCTACAATGAGCAGTTCTTC. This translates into CASSFGRLAKSYNEQFF. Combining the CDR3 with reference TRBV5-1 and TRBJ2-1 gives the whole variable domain KAGVTQTPRYLIKTRGQQVTLSCSPISGHRSVSWYQQTPGQGLQFLFEYFSETQRNKGNFPGRFSGRQFSNSRSEMNVSTLELGDSALYLCASSFGRLAKSYNEQFFGPGTRLTVL.

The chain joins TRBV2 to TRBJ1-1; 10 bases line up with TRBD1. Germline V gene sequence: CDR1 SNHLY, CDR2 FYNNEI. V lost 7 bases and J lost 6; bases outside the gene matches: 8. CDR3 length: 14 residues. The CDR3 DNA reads TGTGCCAGCACCAGGACAGGGGGTTTATCTGAAGCTTTCTTT. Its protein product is CASTRTGGLSEAFF.

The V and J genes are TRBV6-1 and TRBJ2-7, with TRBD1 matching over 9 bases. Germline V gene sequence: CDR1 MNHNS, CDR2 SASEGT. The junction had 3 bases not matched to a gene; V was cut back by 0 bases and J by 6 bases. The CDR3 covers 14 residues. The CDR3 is CASSEAGDRAEQYF. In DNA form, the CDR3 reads TGTGCCAGCAGTGAAGCCGGGGACAGGGCCGAGCAGTACTTC.

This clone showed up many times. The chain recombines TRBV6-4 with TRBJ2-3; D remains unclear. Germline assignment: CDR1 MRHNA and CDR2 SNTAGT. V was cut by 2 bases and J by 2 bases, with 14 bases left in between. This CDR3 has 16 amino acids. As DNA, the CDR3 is TGTGCCAGCAGTGACCATGCCAGTTCAGTCACAGATACGCAGTATTTT. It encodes CASSDHASSVTDTQYF.

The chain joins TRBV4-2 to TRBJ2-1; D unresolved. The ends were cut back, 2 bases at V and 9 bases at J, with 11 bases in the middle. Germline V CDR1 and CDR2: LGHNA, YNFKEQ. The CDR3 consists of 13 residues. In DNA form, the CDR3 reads TGTGCCAGCAGCCAAAGAACTGTCAGTGAGCAGTTCTTC. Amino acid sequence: CASSQRTVSEQFF.

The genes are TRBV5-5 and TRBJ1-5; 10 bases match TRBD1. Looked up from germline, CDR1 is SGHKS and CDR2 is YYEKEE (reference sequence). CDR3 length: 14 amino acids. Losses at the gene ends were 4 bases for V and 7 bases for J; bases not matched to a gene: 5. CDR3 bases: TGTGCCAGCAGCCCCGGGACAGGGGCCCAGCCCCAGCATTTT. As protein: CASSPGTGAQPQHF. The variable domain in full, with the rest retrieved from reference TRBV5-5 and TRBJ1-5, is DAGVTQSPTHLIKTRGQQVTLRCSPISGHKSVSWYQQVLGQGPQFIFQYYEKEERGRGNFPDRFSARQFPNYSSELNVNALLLGDSALYLCASSPGTGAQPQHFGDGTRLSIL.

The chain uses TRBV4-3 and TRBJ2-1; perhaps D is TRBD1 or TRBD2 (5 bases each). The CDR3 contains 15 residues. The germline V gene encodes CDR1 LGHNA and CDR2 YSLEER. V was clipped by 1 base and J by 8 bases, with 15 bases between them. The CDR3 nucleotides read TGCGCCAGCAGCCAAGGCCGGGACCCACTCCATGAGCAGTTCTTC. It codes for CASSQGRDPLHEQFF.

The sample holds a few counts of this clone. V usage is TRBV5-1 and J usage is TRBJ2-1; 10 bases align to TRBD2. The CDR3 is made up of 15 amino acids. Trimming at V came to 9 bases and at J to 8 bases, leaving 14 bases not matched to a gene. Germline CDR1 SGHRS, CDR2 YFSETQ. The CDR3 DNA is TGCGCCACCCAACCCCTAGCGGGAGTGTCGGATGAGCAGTTCTTC. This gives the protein CATQPLAGVSDEQFF. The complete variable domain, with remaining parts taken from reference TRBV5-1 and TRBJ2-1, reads KAGVTQTPRYLIKTRGQQVTLSCSPISGHRSVSWYQQTPGQGLQFLFEYFSETQRNKGNFPGRFSGRQFSNSRSEMNVSTLELGDSALYLCATQPLAGVSDEQFFGPGTRLTVL.

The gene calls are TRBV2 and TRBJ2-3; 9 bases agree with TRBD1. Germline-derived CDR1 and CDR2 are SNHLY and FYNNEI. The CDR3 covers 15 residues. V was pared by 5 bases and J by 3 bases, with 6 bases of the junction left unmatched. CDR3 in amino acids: CASSRDRVPTDTQYF. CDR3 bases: TGTGCCAGCAGTCGGGACAGGGTGCCGACAGATACGCAGTATTTT.

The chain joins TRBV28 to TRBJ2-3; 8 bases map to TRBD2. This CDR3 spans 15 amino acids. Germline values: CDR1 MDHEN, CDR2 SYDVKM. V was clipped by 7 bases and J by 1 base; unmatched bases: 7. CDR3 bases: TGTGCCAGCACAGAGGCGGGAGGCCGCACAGATACGCAGTATTTT. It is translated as CASTEAGGRTDTQYF.

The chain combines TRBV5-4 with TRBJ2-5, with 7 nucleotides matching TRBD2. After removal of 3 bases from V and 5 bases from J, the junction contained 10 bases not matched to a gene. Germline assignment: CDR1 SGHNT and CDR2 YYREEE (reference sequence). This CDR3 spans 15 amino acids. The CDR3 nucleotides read TGTGCCAGCAGCTCCTGGGAGGGAGGGGTGGAGACCCAGTACTTC. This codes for CASSSWEGGVETQYF.